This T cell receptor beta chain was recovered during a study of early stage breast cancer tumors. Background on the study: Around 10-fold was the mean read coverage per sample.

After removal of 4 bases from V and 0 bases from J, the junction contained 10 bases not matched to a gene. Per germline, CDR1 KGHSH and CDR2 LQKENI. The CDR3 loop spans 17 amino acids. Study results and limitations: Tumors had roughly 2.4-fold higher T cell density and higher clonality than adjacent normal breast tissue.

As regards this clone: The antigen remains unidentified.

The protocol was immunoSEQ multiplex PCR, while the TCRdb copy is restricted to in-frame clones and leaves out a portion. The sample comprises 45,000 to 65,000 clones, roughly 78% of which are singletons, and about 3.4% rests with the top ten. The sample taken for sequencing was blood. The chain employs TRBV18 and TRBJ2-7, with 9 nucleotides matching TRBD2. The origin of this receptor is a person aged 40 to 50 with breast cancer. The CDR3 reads CASSLSTSGYSSYEQYF. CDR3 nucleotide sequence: TGTGCCAGCTCACTTTCGACTAGCGGTTATAGCTCCTACGAGCAGTACTTC.